Below are 17 T cell receptor beta chains sequenced from a single sample in a study of blood T cell repertoires in COVID-19. Produced via immunoSEQ multiplex PCR; TCRdb's table is partial and in-frame only. The sample has some 76,000 clones, around 80% seen once. The sequenced sample consisted of peripheral blood. Source of these receptors: a woman aged 55-70 years with acute or convalescent COVID-19.

This chain uses TRBV9 with TRBJ1-3; 9 bases agree with TRBD1. In germline, CDR1 is SGDLS, CDR2 YYNGEE. After removal of 0 bases from V and 0 bases from J, the junction contained 4 bases not matched to a gene. This CDR3 contains 17 residues. CDR3 residues: CASSVGGQGYSGNTIYF. In DNA, the CDR3 is TGTGCCAGCAGCGTAGGGGGACAGGGTTACTCTGGAAACACCATATATTTT.

The rearrangement joins TRBV5-8 to TRBJ2-6; 10 bases fit TRBD1. The CDR3 runs 17 residues. V gave up 4 bases and J gave up 0 bases; unmatched junction bases: 4. The germline V gene encodes CDR1 SGHTS and CDR2 YDEGEE. CDR3 DNA sequence: TGTGCCAGCAGCCTACGGGACAGGGGCTCTGGGGCCAACGTCCTGACTTTC. It codes for CASSLRDRGSGANVLTF.

A single count supports this clone. J is TRBJ1-1 and V is TRBV6-2 or TRBV6-3, with D unresolved. Trimming shortened V by 0 bases and J by 0 bases, and 17 bases separated the two germline ends. Germline V gene data show CDR1 as MNHEY and CDR2 as SVGEGT. This CDR3 is 18 amino acids long. The CDR3, as DNA: TGTGCCAGCAGTTACTCAAACCCGGGAACAGTAGTGAACACTGAAGCTTTCTTT. Its protein is CASSYSNPGTVVNTEAFF.

V usage is TRBV18 and J usage is TRBJ2-1, with 7 positions matching TRBD2. CDR3 length equals 14 residues. The V gene end was trimmed by 4 bases and the J gene end by 7 bases; junction bases not matched to a gene: 7. Germline assignment: CDR1 KGHSH and CDR2 LQKENI. This chain's CDR3 is CASSLSGLLNEQFF. CDR3 DNA: TGTGCCAGCTCACTTTCGGGACTATTAAATGAGCAGTTCTTC.

V is TRBV27 and J is TRBJ2-3, with 7 bases identical to TRBD2. Germline V CDR1 and CDR2: MNHEY, SMNVEV (reference sequence). The CDR3 sequence is 19 residues long. V lost 3 bases, J lost 0 bases, and 15 bases stayed unmatched. CDR3 in DNA: TGTGCCAGCAGTTTTAACTCTTGGGGTTCAGCGGGGAGCACAGATACGCAGTATTTT. This encodes CASSFNSWGSAGSTDTQYF.

Here the CDR3 DNA reads TGTGCCAGTAAAGACAGGGCGGGGGAAAAACTGTTTTTT. It yields the protein CASKDRAGEKLFF. The chain recombines TRBV19 with TRBJ1-4, with 7 bases aligning to TRBD1. The CDR3 loop spans 13 amino acids. After removal of 7 bases from V and 8 bases from J, the junction contained 7 bases not matched to a gene. Germline loops: CDR1 LNHDA, CDR2 SQIVND (reference sequence).

The chain links TRBV5-1 to TRBJ1-6, with TRBD1 as a possible D gene (6 bases). The V and J ends lost 2 bases and 10 bases respectively, with 16 bases between them. Germline CDR1 and CDR2: SGHRS and YFSETQ. This CDR3 region has 15 residues. Written as DNA, the CDR3 is TGCGCCAGCAGCTTTGGGGGCTGGGGATACTCACCCCTCCACTTT. This sequence encodes CASSFGGWGYSPLHF.

The chain combines TRBV27 with TRBJ2-7, with 7 bases fitting TRBD1. V lost 5 bases to trimming and J lost 2 bases; unmatched junction nucleotides: 6. Germline CDR1 MNHEY, CDR2 SMNVEV (reference sequence). CDR3 length equals 14 residues. CDR3 DNA sequence: TGTGCCAGCAGTGGACAGGACCCCCCCTACGAGCAGTACTTC. This encodes CASSGQDPPYEQYF.

This chain joins TRBV18 and TRBJ1-2, with 8 nucleotides matching TRBD1. The germline CDR1 and CDR2 sequences are KGHSH and LQKENI. The CDR3 loop spans 20 amino acids. V shed 3 bases, J shed 0 bases, and the junction held 18 bases outside the gene matches. For the CDR3, the DNA is TGTGCCAGCTCACCGGTGGGTCCGCAAGGACAGGGAATACCTAACTATGGCTACACCTTC. Translating it yields CASSPVGPQGQGIPNYGYTF.

The J gene is TRBJ2-5, the V gene TRBV5-4; 9 nucleotides match TRBD2. The germline CDR1 and CDR2 sequences are SGHNT and YYREEE (reference sequence). J was trimmed by 4 bases and V by 5 bases; bases with no gene match: 3. The length of the CDR3 is 13 residues. Here the CDR3 reads CASSSSGVETQYF. The CDR3 DNA sequence: TGTGCCAGCAGTTCTAGCGGGGTAGAGACCCAGTACTTC. The whole variable domain, remainder taken from reference TRBV5-4 and TRBJ2-5, is ETGVTQSPTHLIKTRGQQVTLRCSSQSGHNTVSWYQQALGQGPQFIFQYYREEENGRGNFPPRFSGLQFPNYSSELNVNALELDDSALYLCASSSSGVETQYFGPGTRLLVL.

The V call is TRBV7-2, the J call TRBJ2-4; 15 bases map to TRBD2. This CDR3 spans 17 amino acids. Losses at the gene ends were 5 bases for V and 6 bases for J; bases not matched to a gene: 8. CDR1 and CDR2 (germline): SGHTA, FQGNSA. The chain's CDR3 is CASSLGLAGGTGNIQYF. The CDR3 coding sequence is TGTGCCAGCAGCCTGGGACTAGCGGGGGGAACGGGAAACATTCAGTACTTC.

Only a few counts were recorded for this clone. J is TRBJ2-7 and V is TRBV5-1; 7 nucleotides align to TRBD1. The length of the CDR3 is 12 residues. Trimming cost V 1 base and J 6 bases; bases outside gene matches: 1. Germline values: CDR1 SGHRS, CDR2 YFSETQ. The CDR3 reads CASSLTGAEQYV. CDR3 DNA: TGCGCCAGCAGCTTGACAGGGGCCGAGCAGTACGTC.

V gene TRBV7-9 combines with J gene TRBJ1-3; weak D call: TRBD1 (5 bases). The germline CDR1 and CDR2 sequences are SEHNR and FQNEAQ (reference sequence). Trimming shortened V by 1 base and J by 2 bases, and 12 bases separated the two germline ends. CDR3 size: 16 residues. CDR3: CASSLDQTVTGNTIYF. In DNA form, the CDR3 reads TGTGCCAGCAGCTTAGACCAGACAGTAACTGGAAACACCATATATTTT.

This sequence joins TRBV24-1 and TRBJ1-5; 8 nucleotides agree with TRBD1. V was pared by 3 bases and J by 4 bases, with 7 bases of the junction left unmatched. The CDR3 has 16 amino acids. The germline CDR1 and CDR2 sequences are KGHDR and SFDVKD. This chain's CDR3 is CATSDRTGKRNQPQHF. CDR3 DNA: TGTGCCACCAGTGATAGGACAGGGAAAAGGAATCAGCCCCAGCATTTT.

This clone was found once. The chain carries TRBV25-1 and TRBJ2-1, with D possibly being TRBD1 (6 bases). Trimming cost V 4 bases and J 6 bases, with 19 bases left between them. Germline CDR1 and CDR2: MGHDK and SYGVNS. CDR3 length: 16 amino acids. As DNA, the CDR3 is TGTGCCAGCAGTGCCCACGACACTATAGGGGGCAATGAGCAGTTCTTC. Translating it yields CASSAHDTIGGNEQFF.

This chain joins TRBV7-3 and TRBJ2-2; 7 bases agree with TRBD1. Germline assignment: CDR1 SGHTA and CDR2 FQGTGA. The V and J ends lost 1 base and 9 bases, in that order; junction bases with no gene match: 2. The CDR3 has 13 amino acids. The CDR3 is CASSLNRGRELFF. The CDR3 coding sequence is TGTGCCAGCAGCTTAAACAGGGGTCGGGAGCTGTTTTTT.

The CDR3 DNA is TGCGCCAGCAGTGAAGAGGGTCTCCACGAGCAGTACGTC. Translating gives CASSEEGLHEQYV. J is TRBJ2-7 and V is TRBV10-1, with D possibly matching TRBD2 (5 bases). The CDR3 totals 13 residues. V shed 3 bases and J shed 5 bases, with 11 bases lying between them. Germline assignment: CDR1 WNHNN and CDR2 SYGVQD (reference sequence).